These T cell receptor beta chains were read from a single sample in a study of blood T cell repertoires in COVID-19. Produced via immunoSEQ multiplex PCR; TCRdb's table is partial and in-frame only. Altogether 55,000 to 65,000 clones are present, 70% to 85% being singletons, with the ten largest covering roughly 3.7%. The sequenced sample was peripheral blood. Receptors originate from a man aged 60 to 75 with acute or convalescent COVID-19. Each CDR3 is given with its conserved first and last residue. D genes are given only for firm matches. Some rows mark clone size as missing; the rest say once, few, many or name a class of expanded clone.

- TRBD2 TRBJ2-1 TRBV20-1 CSASRGGPPYRNEQFF TGCAGTGCTAGTCGGGGGGGGCCCCCTTATCGGAATGAGCAGTTCTTC
- - TRBJ1-1 TRBV19 CASSSTGNTEAFF TGTGCCAGTAGTTCAACAGGGAACACTGAAGCTTTCTTT
- TRBD2 TRBJ2-3 TRBV15 CATSRDRLAGTDTQYF TGTGCCACCAGCAGAGATCGACTAGCGGGAACCGATACGCAGTATTTT
- - TRBJ1-2 TRBV27 CASRAGNYGYTF TGTGCCAGCAGGGCAGGGAACTATGGCTACACCTTC
- - TRBJ2-1 TRBV11-3 CASSFSVNEQFF TGTGCCAGCAGCTTTTCCGTCAATGAGCAGTTCTTC
- - TRBJ2-1 TRBV7-9 CASSLAGSSYNEQFF TGTGCCAGCAGCTTAGCAGGGAGCTCCTACAATGAGCAGTTCTTC
- - TRBJ1-4 TRBV7-2 CASSSDLQVSNEKLFF TGTGCCAGCAGCTCTGATTTACAGGTCTCCAATGAAAAACTGTTTTTT
- TRBD2 TRBJ2-6 TRBV7-3 CASSPRREGTGANVLTF TGTGCCAGCAGCCCCAGGAGGGAGGGGACCGGGGCCAACGTCCTGACTTTC
- - TRBJ2-2 TRBV24-1 CATSEGGTGELFF TGTGCCACCAGTGAGGGGGGAACCGGGGAGCTGTTTTTT
few - TRBJ1-5 TRBV6-6 CASVLQRNQPQHF TGTGCCAGCGTACTCCAGCGGAACCAGCCCCAGCATTTT
- - TRBJ2-1 TRBV15 CATSRTGEKYNEQFF TGTGCCACCAGCAGAACGGGGGAGAAGTACAATGAGCAGTTCTTC